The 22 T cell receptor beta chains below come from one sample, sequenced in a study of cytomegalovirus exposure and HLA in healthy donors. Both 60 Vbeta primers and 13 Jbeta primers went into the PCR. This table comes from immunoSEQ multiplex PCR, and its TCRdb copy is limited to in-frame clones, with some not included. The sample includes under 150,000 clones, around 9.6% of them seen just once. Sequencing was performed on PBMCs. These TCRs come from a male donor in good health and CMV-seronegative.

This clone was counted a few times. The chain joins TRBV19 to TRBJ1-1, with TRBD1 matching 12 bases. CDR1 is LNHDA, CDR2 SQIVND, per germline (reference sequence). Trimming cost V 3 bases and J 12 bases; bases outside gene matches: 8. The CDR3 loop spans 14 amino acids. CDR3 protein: CASSIRDRGQISFF. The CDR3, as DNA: TGTGCCAGTAGTATCCGGGACAGGGGGCAGATCTCTTTCTTT. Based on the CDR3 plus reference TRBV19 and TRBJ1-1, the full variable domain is DGGITQSPKYLFRKEGQNVTLSCEQNLNHDAMYWYRQDPGQGLRLIYYSQIVNDFQKGDIAEGYSVSREKKESFPLTVTSAQKNPTAFYLCASSIRDRGQISFFGQGTRLTVV.

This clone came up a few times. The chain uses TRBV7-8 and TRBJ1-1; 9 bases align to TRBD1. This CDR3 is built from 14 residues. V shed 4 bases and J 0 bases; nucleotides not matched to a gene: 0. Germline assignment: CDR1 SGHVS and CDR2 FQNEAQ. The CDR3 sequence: CASSWDRVNTEAFF. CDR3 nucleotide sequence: TGTGCCAGCAGCTGGGACAGGGTGAACACTGAAGCTTTCTTT.

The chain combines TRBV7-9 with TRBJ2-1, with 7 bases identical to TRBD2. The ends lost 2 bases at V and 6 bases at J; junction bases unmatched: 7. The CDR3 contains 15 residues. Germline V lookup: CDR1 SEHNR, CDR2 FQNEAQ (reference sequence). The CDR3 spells CASSLIPTSFNEQFF. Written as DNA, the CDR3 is TGTGCCAGCAGCTTAATCCCGACTAGCTTCAATGAGCAGTTCTTC.

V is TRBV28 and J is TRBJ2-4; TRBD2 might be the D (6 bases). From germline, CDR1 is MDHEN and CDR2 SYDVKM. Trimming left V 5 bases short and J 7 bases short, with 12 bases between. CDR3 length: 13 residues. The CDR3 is CASSREKGNIQYF. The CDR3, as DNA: TGTGCCAGCAGTCGGGAGAAGGGGAACATTCAGTACTTC.

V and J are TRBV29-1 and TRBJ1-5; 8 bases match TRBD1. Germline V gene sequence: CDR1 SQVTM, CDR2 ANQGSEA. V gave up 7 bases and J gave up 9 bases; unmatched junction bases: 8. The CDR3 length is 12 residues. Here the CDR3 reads CSAGTGPGPQHF. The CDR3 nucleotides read TGCAGCGCTGGGACAGGCCCTGGGCCCCAGCATTTT. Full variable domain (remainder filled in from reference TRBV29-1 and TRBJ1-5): SAVISQKPSRDICQRGTSLTIQCQVDSQVTMMFWYRQQPGQSLTLIATANQGSEATYESGFVIDKFPISRPNLTFSTLTVSNMSPEDSSIYLCSAGTGPGPQHFGDGTRLSIL.

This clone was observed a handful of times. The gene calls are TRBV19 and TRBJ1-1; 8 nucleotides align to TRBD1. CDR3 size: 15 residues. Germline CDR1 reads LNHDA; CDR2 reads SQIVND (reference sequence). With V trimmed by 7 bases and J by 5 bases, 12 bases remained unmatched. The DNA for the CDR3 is TGTGCCAGTACCCCGAGGACAGGGAGCATGACTGAAGCTTTCTTT. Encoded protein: CASTPRTGSMTEAFF.

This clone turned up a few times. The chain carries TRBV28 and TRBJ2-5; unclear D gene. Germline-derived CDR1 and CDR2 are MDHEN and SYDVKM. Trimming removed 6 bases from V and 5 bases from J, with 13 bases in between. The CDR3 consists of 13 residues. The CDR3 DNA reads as TGTGCCAGCAGATCCAGTCCCGGGGAGACCCAGTACTTC. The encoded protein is CASRSSPGETQYF.

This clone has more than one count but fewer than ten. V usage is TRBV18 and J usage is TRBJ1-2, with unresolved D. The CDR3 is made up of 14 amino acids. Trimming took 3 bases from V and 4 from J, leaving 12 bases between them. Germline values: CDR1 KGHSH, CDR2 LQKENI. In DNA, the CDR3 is TGTGCCAGCTCACCCCCTGAAGGGAGCTATGGCTACACCTTC. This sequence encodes CASSPPEGSYGYTF.

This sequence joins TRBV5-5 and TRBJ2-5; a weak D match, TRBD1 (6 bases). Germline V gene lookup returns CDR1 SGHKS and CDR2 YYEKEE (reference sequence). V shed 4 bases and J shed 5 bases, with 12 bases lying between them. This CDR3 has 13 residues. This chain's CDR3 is CASSPGVRETQYF. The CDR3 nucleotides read TGTGCCAGCAGCCCAGGGGTAAGGGAGACCCAGTACTTC.

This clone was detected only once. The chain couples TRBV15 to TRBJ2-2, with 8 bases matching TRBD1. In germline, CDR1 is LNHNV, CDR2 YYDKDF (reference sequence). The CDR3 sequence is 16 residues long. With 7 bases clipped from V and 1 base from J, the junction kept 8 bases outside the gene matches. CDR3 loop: CATTETGARNTGELFF. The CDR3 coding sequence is TGTGCCACCACCGAGACAGGGGCCCGGAACACCGGGGAGCTGTTTTTT. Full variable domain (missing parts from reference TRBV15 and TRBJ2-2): DAMVIQNPRYQVTQFGKPVTLSCSQTLNHNVMYWYQQKSSQAPKLLFHYYDKDFNNEADTPDNFQSRRPNTSFCFLDIRSPGLGDTAMYLCATTETGARNTGELFFGEGSRLTVL.

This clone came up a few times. The CDR3 nucleotides are TGCGCCAGCACTCAGGGGGTCAGCTCCTACGAGCAGTACTTC. It translates to CASTQGVSSYEQYF. This chain uses TRBV10-2 with TRBJ2-7; TRBD1 matches at 7 bases. V dropped 7 bases and J dropped 0; count of bases not matched to a gene: 6. CDR3 length equals 14 residues. CDR1 and CDR2 (germline): WSHSY, SAAADI.

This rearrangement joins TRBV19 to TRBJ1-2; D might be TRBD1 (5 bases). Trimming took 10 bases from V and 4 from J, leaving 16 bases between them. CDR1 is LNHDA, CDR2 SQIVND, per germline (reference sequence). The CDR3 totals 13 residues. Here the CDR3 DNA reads TGTGCCATCTCGTACCCAGGGTTCTATGGCTACACCTTC. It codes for CAISYPGFYGYTF.

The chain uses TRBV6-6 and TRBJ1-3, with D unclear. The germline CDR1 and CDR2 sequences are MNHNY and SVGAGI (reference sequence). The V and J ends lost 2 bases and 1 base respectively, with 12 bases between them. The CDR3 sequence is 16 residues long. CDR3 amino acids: CASSYEADPSGNTIYF. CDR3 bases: TGTGCCAGCAGTTACGAGGCAGACCCTTCTGGAAACACCATATATTTT.

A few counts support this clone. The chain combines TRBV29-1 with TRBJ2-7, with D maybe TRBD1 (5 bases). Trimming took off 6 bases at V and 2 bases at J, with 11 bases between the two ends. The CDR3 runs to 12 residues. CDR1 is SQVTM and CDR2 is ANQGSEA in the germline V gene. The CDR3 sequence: CSVLTVTYEQYF. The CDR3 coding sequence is TGCAGCGTACTGACAGTGACCTACGAGCAGTACTTC.

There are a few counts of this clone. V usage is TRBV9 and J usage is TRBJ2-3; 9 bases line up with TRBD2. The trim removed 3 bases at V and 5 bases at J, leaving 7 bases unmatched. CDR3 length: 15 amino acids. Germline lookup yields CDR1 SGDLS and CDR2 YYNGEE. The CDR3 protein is CASSAKRGALDTQYF. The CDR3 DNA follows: TGTGCCAGCAGCGCGAAGCGGGGGGCCTTAGATACGCAGTATTTT. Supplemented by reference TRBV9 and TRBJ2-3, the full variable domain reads DSGVTQTPKHLITATGQRVTLRCSPRSGDLSVYWYQQSLDQGLQFLIQYYNGEERAKGNILERFSAQQFPDLHSELNLSSLELGDSALYFCASSAKRGALDTQYFGPGTRLTVL.

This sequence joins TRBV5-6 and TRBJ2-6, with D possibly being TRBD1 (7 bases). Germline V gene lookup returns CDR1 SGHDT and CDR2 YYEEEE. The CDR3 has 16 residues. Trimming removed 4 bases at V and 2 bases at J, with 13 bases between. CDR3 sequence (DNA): TGTGCCAGCAGCCTATGGAGGGGGCCTGGGGCCAACGTCCTGACTTTC. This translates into CASSLWRGPGANVLTF.

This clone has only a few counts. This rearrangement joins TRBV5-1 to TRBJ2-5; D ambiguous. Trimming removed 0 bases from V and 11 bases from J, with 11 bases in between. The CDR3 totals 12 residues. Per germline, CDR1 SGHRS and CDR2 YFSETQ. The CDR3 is CASSLDRETQYF. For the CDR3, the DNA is TGCGCCAGCAGCTTGGACAGAGAAACTCAGTACTTC.

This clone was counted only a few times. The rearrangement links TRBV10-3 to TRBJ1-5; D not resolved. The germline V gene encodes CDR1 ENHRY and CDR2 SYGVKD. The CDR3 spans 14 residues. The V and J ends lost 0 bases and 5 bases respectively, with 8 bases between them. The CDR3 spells CAISESTRDQPQHF. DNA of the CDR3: TGTGCCATCAGTGAGTCTACGAGGGATCAGCCCCAGCATTTT.

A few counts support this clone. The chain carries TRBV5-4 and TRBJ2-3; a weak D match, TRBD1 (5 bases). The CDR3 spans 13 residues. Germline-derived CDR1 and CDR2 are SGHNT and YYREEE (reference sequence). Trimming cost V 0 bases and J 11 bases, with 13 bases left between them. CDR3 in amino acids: CASSLEKGKRQYF. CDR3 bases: TGTGCCAGCAGCTTGGAAAAGGGGAAAAGGCAGTATTTT.

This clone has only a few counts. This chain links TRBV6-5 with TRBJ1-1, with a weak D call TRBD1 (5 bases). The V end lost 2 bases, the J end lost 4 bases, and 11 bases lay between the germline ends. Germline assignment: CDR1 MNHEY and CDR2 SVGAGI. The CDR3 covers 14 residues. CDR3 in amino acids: CASSYKSGFTEAFF. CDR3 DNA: TGTGCCAGCAGTTACAAGTCAGGGTTCACTGAAGCTTTCTTT.

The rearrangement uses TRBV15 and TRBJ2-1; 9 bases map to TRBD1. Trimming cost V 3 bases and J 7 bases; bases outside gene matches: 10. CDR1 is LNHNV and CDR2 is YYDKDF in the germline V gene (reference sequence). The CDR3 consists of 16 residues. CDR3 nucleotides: TGTGCCACCAGCAGGTACCGGACAGGGGAAAGGAATGAGCAGTTCTTC. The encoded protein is CATSRYRTGERNEQFF.

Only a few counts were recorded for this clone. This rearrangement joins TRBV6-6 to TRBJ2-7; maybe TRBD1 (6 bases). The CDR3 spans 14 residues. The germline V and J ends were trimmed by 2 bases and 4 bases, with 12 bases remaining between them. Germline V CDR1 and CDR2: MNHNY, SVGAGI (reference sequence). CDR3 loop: CASSYETGWYEQYF. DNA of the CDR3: TGTGCCAGCAGTTACGAGACAGGTTGGTACGAGCAGTACTTC.